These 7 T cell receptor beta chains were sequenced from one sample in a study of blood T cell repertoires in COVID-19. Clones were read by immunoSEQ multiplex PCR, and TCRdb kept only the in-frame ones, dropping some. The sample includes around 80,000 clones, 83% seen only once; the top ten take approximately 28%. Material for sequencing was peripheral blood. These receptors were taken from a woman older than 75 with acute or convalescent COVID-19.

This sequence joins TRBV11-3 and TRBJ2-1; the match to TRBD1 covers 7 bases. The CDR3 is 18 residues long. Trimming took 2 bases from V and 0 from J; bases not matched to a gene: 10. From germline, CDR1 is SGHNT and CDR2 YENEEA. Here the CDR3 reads CASSLPPRDSSSYNEQFF. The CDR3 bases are TGTGCCAGCAGCTTACCACCCAGGGACAGTAGCTCCTACAATGAGCAGTTCTTC.

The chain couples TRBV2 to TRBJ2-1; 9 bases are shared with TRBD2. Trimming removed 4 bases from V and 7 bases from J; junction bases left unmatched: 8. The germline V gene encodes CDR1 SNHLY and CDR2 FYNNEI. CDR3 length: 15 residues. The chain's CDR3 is CASSGAGGPGNEQFF. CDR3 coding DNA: TGTGCCAGCAGTGGAGCGGGAGGTCCGGGGAATGAGCAGTTCTTC.

CDR3 in DNA: TGTGCCAGCAGCTCCGGACTAAGAGATACGCAGTATTTT. Protein product: CASSSGLRDTQYF. The gene calls are TRBV7-2 and TRBJ2-3; tentative D call: TRBD2 (6 bases). CDR1 and CDR2 (germline): SGHTA, FQGNSA. There are 13 residues in the CDR3. V lost 4 bases to trimming and J lost 5 bases, with 10 bases between them.

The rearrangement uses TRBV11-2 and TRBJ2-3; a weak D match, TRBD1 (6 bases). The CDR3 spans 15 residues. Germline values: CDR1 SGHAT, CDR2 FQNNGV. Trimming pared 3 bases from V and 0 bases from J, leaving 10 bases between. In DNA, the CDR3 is TGTGCCAGCAGCTTCTACAGGGCAAGCACAGATACGCAGTATTTT. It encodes CASSFYRASTDTQYF.

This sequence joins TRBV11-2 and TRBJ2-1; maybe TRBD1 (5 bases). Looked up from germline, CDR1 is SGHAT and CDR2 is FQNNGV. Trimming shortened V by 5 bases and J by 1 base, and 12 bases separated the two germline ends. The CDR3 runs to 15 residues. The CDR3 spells CASSQRQISYNEQFF. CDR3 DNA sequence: TGTGCCAGCAGCCAACGACAGATTTCCTACAATGAGCAGTTCTTC.

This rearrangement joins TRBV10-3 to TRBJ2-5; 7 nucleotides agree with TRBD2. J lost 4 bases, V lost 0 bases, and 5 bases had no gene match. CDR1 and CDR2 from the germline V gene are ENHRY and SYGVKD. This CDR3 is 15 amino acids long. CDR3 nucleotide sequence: TGTGCCATCAGTGAGTCCCGGGAGGCTGGAGAGACCCAGTACTTC. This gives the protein CAISESREAGETQYF.

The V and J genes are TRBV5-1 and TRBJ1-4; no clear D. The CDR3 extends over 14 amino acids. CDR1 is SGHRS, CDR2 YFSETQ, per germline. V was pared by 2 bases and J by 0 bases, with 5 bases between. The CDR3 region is CASSLASTNEKLFF. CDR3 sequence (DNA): TGCGCCAGCAGCTTAGCGTCAACTAATGAAAAACTGTTTTTT.